This is a list of T cell receptor beta chains from one sample in a study of T cell responses to AZD1222 COVID-19 vaccine. Only in-frame clones appear in the TCRdb table, and some are missing; sequencing was by immunoSEQ multiplex PCR. The table includes 130,000 to 150,000 clones, 93% detected once. Sequences were derived from peripheral blood, sampled on day 0 of AZD1222 vaccination. Every receptor here comes from an adult in good health. Both conserved end residues are part of each CDR3. Fields, in order: J gene, D gene, clone size, V gene, CDR3 DNA, CDR3 protein. D genes are given only for firm matches. Rows may omit the clone size; those that give it use once, few, many or a size class.

>TRBJ1-5|.|.|TRBV19
TGTGCCAGTAGTAACGTTATTAATCAGCCCCAGCATTTT
CASSNVINQPQHF
>TRBJ1-2|.|.|TRBV19
TGTGCCAGTAGTAGGGGGCTCGGCTACACCTTC
CASSRGLGYTF
>TRBJ2-1|TRBD2|.|TRBV18
TGTGCCAGCTCACCAATAGCGGGAGGGCCTCCCAACTCCTACAATGAGCAGTTCTTC
CASSPIAGGPPNSYNEQFF
>TRBJ1-1|TRBD1|.|TRBV5-1
TGCGCCAGCAGCCAAAAGACAGGGGCGAACACTGAAGCTTTCTTT
CASSQKTGANTEAFF
>TRBJ2-5|.|.|TRBV5-1
TGCGCCAGCAGCTTGGCGGGGATACAAGAGACCCAGTACTTC
CASSLAGIQETQYF
>TRBJ1-4|.|.|TRBV5-4
TGTGCCAGCAGCTCACAGGACGGAATGAATGAAAAACTGTTTTTT
CASSSQDGMNEKLFF
>TRBJ1-1|TRBD1|.|TRBV11-2
TGTGCCAGCAGCTCGGTCCTGAGGACAGGGGGGTTAGGTACTGAAGCTTTCTTT
CASSSVLRTGGLGTEAFF
>TRBJ1-1|TRBD1|.|TRBV30
TGTGCCTGCCGGGGTTGGGACAGCCCCTTCGGAGCTTTCTTT
CACRGWDSPFGAFF
>TRBJ1-2|.|once|TRBV6-1
TGTGCCAGCAGTCTTTCTCCGGGTTATGGCTACACCTTC
CASSLSPGYGYTF
>TRBJ1-2|.|.|TRBV6-5
TGTGCCAGCAGTTACTCGACCGGGGTTAGCAGTGGCTACACCTTC
CASSYSTGVSSGYTF
>TRBJ2-1|TRBD2|once|TRBV18
TGTGCCAGCTCACCGAGTTCGGGAGGGGCCTACAATGAGCAGTTCTTC
CASSPSSGGAYNEQFF
>TRBJ2-5|.|once|TRBV6-2/TRBV6-3
TGTGCCAGCAGTCGGTACCGGGAGACCCAGTACTTC
CASSRYRETQYF
>TRBJ1-2|.|.|TRBV6-5
TGTGCCAGCAGTCGCCGGGACATCTCTAACTATGGCTACACCTTC
CASSRRDISNYGYTF
>TRBJ1-4|.|.|TRBV4-2
TGTGCCAGCAGCCAATCAACACAGGTCGCTAATGAAAAACTGTTTTTT
CASSQSTQVANEKLFF
>TRBJ1-3|.|.|TRBV5-1
TGCGCCAGCAGCTTGGGGGCAGGAACTGGAAACACCATATATTTT
CASSLGAGTGNTIYF
>TRBJ2-1|TRBD2|.|TRBV2
TGTGCCAGCAGTCCGGGACTAGCGTACAATGAGCAGTTCTTC
CASSPGLAYNEQFF
>TRBJ1-5|.|few|TRBV5-6
TGTGCCAGCACCACGAACCCAAACGGAAATCAGCCCCAGCATTTT
CASTTNPNGNQPQHF
>TRBJ2-7|TRBD2|.|TRBV10-3
TGTGCCATCAGTGACTTAGCGGGAGCCTACGAGCAGTACTTC
CAISDLAGAYEQYF
>TRBJ1-6|.|once|TRBV14
TGTGCCAGCAGCCAAGACAGGGGCAATTCACCCCTCCACTTT
CASSQDRGNSPLHF
>TRBJ2-7|TRBD1|.|TRBV6-1
TGTGCCAGCAGTGAGGACAGGGGGGCTACCAGCGAGCAGTACTTC
CASSEDRGATSEQYF
>TRBJ2-5|TRBD2|.|TRBV7-3
TGTGCCAGCAGCTCTAGCGGGAGGGCGCGAGAGACCCAGTACTTC
CASSSSGRARETQYF
>TRBJ2-7|TRBD1|.|TRBV7-8
TGTGCCAGCAGCTGGGGACAGGGAAGTTACGAGCAGTACTTC
CASSWGQGSYEQYF
>TRBJ1-2|.|.|TRBV3-1/TRBV3-2
TGTGCCAGCAGTCCTAAGTCGACGGTTGGCTACACCTTC
CASSPKSTVGYTF
>TRBJ1-2|.|.|TRBV11-2
TGTGCCAGCAGCTTAACACGAGGCAGCCGCAATGGCTACACCTTC
CASSLTRGSRNGYTF
>TRBJ1-5|TRBD1|.|TRBV27
TGTGCCAGCAGCCGAAAAACAGGGGGCGGTTACAATCAGCCCCAGCATTTT
CASSRKTGGGYNQPQHF
>TRBJ1-2|.|once|TRBV6-5
TGTGCCAGCAGGTATCCGGGGACCGACTATGGCTACACCTTC
CASRYPGTDYGYTF
>TRBJ1-1|.|.|TRBV29-1
TGCAGCTCCACCGGAGGGCAAGTAGCTTTCTTT
CSSTGGQVAFF
>TRBJ2-1|.|once|TRBV7-9
TGTGCCAGCCGCCAACGGGGGTCCGACAATGAGCAGTTCTTC
CASRQRGSDNEQFF
>TRBJ1-1|.|.|TRBV27
TGTGCCAGCAAATCCGGGGAACACCTCATTTACACTGAAGCTTTCTTT
CASKSGEHLIYTEAFF
>TRBJ2-7|TRBD1|.|TRBV27
TGTGCCAGCAGTCCCTGGGACAGAGCCTACGAGCAGTACTTC
CASSPWDRAYEQYF
>TRBJ1-5|.|once|TRBV30
TGTGCCTGGAGTGTGGGGGGTAACCCTCAGCCCCAGCATTTT
CAWSVGGNPQPQHF
>TRBJ1-5|.|.|TRBV7-2
TGTGCCAGCAGCTTATCTGGCTATAATCAGCCCCAGCATTTT
CASSLSGYNQPQHF
>TRBJ1-6|.|.|TRBV27
TGTGCCAGCAGTAAGTGGAATTCACCCCTCCACTTT
CASSKWNSPLHF
>TRBJ1-1|.|once|TRBV5-1
TGCGCCAGCAGCTTGGCCGGGTCCAGGGCGAATGCTGAAGCTTTCTTT
CASSLAGSRANAEAFF
>TRBJ1-5|.|.|TRBV12-3/TRBV12-4
TGTGCCAGCAGCAAAAGGGGCAATCAGCCCCAGCATTTT
CASSKRGNQPQHF
>TRBJ2-7|.|.|TRBV10-3
TGTGCCATCAGTGATCAGGGTTACGAGCAGTACTTC
CAISDQGYEQYF
>TRBJ1-1|.|.|TRBV6-5
TGTGCCAGCAGTTATGATGATCCCTCGAACACTGAAGCTTTCTTT
CASSYDDPSNTEAFF
>TRBJ2-1|.|.|TRBV11-2
TGTGCCAGCAGCCACCTCCCGGGGGTCGGCTCCTACAATGAGCAGTTCTTC
CASSHLPGVGSYNEQFF
>TRBJ1-4|TRBD1|.|TRBV7-9
TGTGCCAGCAGCCCCGGACAGGGCTCCAATGAAAAACTGTTTTTT
CASSPGQGSNEKLFF
>TRBJ1-6|.|few|TRBV27
TGTGCCAGCCGGGGAGGGAACAGTTCACCCCTCCACTTT
CASRGGNSSPLHF
>TRBJ1-3|.|.|TRBV3-1/TRBV3-2
TGTGCCAGCAGCCAGAGGAGAGCCTCTGGAAACACCATATATTTT
CASSQRRASGNTIYF
>TRBJ1-2|.|once|TRBV5-1
TGCGCCAGCAGCCTGGACACTCCTAACTATGGCTACACCTTC
CASSLDTPNYGYTF
>TRBJ2-1|.|.|TRBV13
TGTGCCAGCCGAGGTGGGGGGAGCTCCTACAATGAGCAGTTCTTC
CASRGGGSSYNEQFF